This T cell receptor beta chain was sequenced in a study of CXCR3-negative and CXCR3-positive naive CD8 T cells. The wider study: The total count of TRB reads reached 110 million to 150 million, and each library contributed about 1.5 +/- 0.3 million. Points from the study as a whole: Whereas memory cells differed, naive CXCR3-negative and CXCR3-positive cells shared similar TRBV-TRBJ usage. More hydrophobic TRB CDR3s were found in CXCR3-positive naive cells than in CXCR3-negative naive cells. Surface CD5 was comparable between naive subsets; TCR strength was inferred from TRB CDR3 properties.

A remark on this clonotype: Its target is not known.

The TRB cDNA libraries were prepared by 5' RACE with UMI labels. TCRdb processed the 5' RACE reads again and assigns one entry to each CDR3 protein, with no DNA. Its table lists about 130,000 distinct CDR3 sequences. This CDR3 has 14 residues. CDR1 SGHAT and CDR2 FQNNGV come from the germline V gene. The genes are TRBV11-2 and TRBJ2-2; TCRdb selects TRBD1, and the lack of DNA leaves this call unchecked. Material for sequencing was naive CXCR3- CD8+ T cells from blood. The subset denotes: CD45RO-CCR7+CD27+CD95- naive CD8+ T cells lacking CXCR3 (TNR3-). This receptor was taken from a human donor in good health. Some clones in this sample may be carry-over from other donors' samples. CDR3 loop: CASSLSGDTGELFF.